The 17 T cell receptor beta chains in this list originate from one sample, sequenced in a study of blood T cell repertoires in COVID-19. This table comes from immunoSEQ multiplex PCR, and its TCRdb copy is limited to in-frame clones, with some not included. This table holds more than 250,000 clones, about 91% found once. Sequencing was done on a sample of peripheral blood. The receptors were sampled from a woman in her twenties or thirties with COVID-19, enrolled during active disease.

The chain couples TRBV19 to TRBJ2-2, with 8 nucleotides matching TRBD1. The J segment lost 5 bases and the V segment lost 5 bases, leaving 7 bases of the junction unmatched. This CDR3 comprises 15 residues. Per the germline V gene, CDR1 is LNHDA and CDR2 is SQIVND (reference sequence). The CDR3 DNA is TGTGCCAGTAGTCCCTGGACAGGGTATACCGGGGAGCTGTTTTTT. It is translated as CASSPWTGYTGELFF.

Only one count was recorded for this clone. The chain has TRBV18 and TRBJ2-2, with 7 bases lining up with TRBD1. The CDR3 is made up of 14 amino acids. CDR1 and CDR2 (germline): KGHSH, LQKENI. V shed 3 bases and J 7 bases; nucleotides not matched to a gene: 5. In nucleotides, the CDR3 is TGTGCCAGCTCACCGGGACAGCAGAACGGGGAGCTGTTTTTT. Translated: CASSPGQQNGELFF.

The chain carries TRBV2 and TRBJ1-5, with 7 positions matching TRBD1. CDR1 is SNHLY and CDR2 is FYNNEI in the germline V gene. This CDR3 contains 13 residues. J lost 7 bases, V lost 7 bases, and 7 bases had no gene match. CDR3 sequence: CASKVTGVQPQHF. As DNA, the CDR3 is TGTGCCAGCAAGGTAACAGGGGTGCAGCCCCAGCATTTT. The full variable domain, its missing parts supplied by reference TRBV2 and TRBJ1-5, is EPEVTQTPSHQVTQMGQEVILRCVPISNHLYFYWYRQILGQKVEFLVSFYNNEISEKSEIFDDQFSVERPDGSNFTLKIRSTKLEDSAMYFCASKVTGVQPQHFGDGTRLSIL.

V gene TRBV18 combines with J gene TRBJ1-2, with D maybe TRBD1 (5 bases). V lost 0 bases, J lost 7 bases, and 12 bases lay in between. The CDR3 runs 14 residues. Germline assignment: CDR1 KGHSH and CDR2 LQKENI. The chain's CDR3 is CASSPPGRVRGYTF. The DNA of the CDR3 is TGTGCCAGCTCACCACCCGGCAGGGTTCGTGGCTACACCTTC.

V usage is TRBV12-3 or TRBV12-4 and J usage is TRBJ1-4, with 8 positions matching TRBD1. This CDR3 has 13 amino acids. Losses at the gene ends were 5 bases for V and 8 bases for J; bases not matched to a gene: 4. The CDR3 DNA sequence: TGTGCCAGCAGTGCTGACAGGGGAGAAAAACTGTTTTTT. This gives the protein CASSADRGEKLFF.

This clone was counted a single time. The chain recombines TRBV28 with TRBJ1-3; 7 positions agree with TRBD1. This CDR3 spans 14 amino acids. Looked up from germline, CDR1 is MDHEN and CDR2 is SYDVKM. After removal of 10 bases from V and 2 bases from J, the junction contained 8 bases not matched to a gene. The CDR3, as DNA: TGTGCCAAAACGGGGACAGCCCCTGGAAACACCATATATTTT. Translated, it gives CAKTGTAPGNTIYF. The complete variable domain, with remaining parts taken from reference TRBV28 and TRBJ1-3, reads DVKVTQSSRYLVKRTGEKVFLECVQDMDHENMFWYRQDPGLGLRLIYFSYDVKMKEKGDIPEGYSVSREKKERFSLILESASTNQTSMYLCAKTGTAPGNTIYFGEGSWLTVV.

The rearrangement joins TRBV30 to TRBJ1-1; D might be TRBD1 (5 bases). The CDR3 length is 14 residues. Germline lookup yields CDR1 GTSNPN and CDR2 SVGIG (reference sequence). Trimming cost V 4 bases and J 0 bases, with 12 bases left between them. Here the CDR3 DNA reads TGTGCCTGGACCAGGGTCCCTATGAACACTGAAGCTTTCTTT. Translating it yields CAWTRVPMNTEAFF.

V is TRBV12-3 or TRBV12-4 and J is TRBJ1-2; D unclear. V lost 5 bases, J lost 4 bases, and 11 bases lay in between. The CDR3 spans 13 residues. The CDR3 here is CASSPLGGYGYTF. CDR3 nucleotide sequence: TGTGCCAGCAGTCCCCTTGGAGGCTATGGCTACACCTTC.

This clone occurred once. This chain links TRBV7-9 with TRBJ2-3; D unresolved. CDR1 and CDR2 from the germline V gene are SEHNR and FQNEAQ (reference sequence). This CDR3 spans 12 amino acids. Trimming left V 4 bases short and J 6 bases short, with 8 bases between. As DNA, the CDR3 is TGTGCCAGCAGCTCCTACTACGATACGCAGTATTTT. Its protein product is CASSSYYDTQYF. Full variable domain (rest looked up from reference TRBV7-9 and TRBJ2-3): DTGVSQNPRHKITKRGQNVTFRCDPISEHNRLYWYRQTLGQGPEFLTYFQNEAQLEKSRLLSDRFSAERPKGSFSTLEIQRTEQGDSAMYLCASSSYYDTQYFGPGTRLTVL.

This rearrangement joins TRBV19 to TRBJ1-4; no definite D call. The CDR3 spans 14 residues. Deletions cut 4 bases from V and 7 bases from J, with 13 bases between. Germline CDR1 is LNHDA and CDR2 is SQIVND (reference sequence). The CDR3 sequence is CASSTYGRVEKLFF. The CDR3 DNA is TGTGCCAGTAGTACCTACGGGAGGGTTGAAAAACTGTTTTTT.

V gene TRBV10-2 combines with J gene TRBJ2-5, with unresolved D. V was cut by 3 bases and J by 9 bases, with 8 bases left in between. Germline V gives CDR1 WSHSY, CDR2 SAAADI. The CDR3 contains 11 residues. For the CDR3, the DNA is TGCGCCAGCAGTGATTTTAATGCCCAGTACTTC. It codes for CASSDFNAQYF.

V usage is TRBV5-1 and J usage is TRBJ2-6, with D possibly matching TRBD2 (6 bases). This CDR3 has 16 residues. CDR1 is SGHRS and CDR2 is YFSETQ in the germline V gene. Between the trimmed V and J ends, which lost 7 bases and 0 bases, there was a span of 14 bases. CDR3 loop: CASSRYGSSGANVLTF. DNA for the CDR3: TGCGCCAGCTCGAGGTACGGGAGCTCTGGGGCCAACGTCCTGACTTTC.

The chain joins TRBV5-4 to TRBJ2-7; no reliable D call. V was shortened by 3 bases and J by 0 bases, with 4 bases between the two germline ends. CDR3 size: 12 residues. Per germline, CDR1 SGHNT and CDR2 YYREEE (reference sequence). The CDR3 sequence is CASSSSSYEQYF. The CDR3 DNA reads TGTGCCAGCAGCTCTAGCTCCTACGAGCAGTACTTC.

CDR3 in DNA: TGTGCCAGCAGTTACTTGACTAGCGGGGGGGCCAATGAGCAGTTCTTC. Translating gives CASSYLTSGGANEQFF. The chain couples TRBV6-5 to TRBJ2-1; TRBD2 agrees at 14 bases. Germline V gene sequence: CDR1 MNHEY, CDR2 SVGAGI. Trimming removed 1 base from V and 6 bases from J; junction bases left unmatched: 2. This CDR3 region has 16 residues.

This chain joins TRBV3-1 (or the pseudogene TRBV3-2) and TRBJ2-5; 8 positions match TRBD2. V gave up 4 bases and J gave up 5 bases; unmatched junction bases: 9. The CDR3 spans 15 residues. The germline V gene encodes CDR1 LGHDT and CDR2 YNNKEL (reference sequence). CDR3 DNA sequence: TGTGCCAGCAGCCTGCGGGGGGCACGGGGGGAGACCCAGTACTTC. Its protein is CASSLRGARGETQYF.

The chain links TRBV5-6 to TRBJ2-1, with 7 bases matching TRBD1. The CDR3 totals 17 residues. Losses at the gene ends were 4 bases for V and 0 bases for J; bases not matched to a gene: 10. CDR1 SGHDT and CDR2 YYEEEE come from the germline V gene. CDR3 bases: TGTGCCAGCAGCAAACGCAGGGGGAAGAGCTCCTACAATGAGCAGTTCTTC. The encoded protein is CASSKRRGKSSYNEQFF.

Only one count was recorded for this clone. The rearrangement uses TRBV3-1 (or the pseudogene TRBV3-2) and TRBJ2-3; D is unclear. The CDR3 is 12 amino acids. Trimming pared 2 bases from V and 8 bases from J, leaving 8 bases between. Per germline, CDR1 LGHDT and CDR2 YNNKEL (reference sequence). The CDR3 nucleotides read TGTGCCAGCAGCCAATACTCGGGTACGCAGTATTTT. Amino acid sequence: CASSQYSGTQYF.